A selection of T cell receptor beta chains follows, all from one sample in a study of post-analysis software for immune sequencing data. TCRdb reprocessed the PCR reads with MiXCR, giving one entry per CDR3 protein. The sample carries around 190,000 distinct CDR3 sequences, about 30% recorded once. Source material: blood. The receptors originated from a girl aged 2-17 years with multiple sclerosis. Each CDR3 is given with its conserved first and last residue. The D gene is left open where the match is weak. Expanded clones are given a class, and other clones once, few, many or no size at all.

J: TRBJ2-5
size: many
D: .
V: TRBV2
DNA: TGTGCCAGCAAGATAGAGGTTGGATCCGGAGAGACCCAGTACTTC
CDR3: CASKIEVGSGETQYF

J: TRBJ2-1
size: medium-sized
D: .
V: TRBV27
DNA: TGTGCCAGCAGCCTAGGGTCGGTCAATGAGCAGTTCTTC
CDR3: CASSLGSVNEQFF

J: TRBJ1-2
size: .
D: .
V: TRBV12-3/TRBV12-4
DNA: TGTGCCAGCAGTTTCAGGACGCGCTATGGCTACACCTTC
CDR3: CASSFRTRYGYTF

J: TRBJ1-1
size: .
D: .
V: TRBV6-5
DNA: TGTGCCAGCAGTTACTCTCCTCTAGGGAACACTGAAGCTTTCTTT
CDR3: CASSYSPLGNTEAFF

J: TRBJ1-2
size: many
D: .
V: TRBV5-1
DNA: TGCGCCACCTCGGTAGGGCAGGGAAGCGATGGCTACACCTTC
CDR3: CATSVGQGSDGYTF

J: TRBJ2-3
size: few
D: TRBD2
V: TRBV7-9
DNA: TGTGCCAGCAACCTTGTGGAAGCGGGGGGACCCACAGATGCGCAGTATTTT
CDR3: CASNLVEAGGPTDAQYF

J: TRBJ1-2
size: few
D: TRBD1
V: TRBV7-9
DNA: TGTGCCAGCACGAAACAGGGGGACGGCTACACCTTC
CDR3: CASTKQGDGYTF

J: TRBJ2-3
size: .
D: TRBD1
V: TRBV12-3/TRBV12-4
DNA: TGTGCCAGCCTAGGGGGCACAGATGCGCAGTATTTT
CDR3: CASLGGTDAQYF

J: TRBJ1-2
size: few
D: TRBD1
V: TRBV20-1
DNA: TGCAGTGCTGGCGATCCGGGACAGGGAAACTATGGCTACACCTTC
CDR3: CSAGDPGQGNYGYTF

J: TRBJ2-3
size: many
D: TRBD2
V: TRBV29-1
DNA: TGCAGCGCCGAGGGACTAGCGGCGCAGTATTTT
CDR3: CSAEGLAAQYF

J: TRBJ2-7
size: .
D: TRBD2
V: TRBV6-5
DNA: TGTGCCAGCAGTCGACTGGGACTAGCGGATATCTACGGGCAGTACTTC
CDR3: CASSRLGLADIYGQYF

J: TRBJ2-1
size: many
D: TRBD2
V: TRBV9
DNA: TGTGCCAGCAGCGTCGAGCGGGGGGGCTACAATGAGCAGTTCTTC
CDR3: CASSVERGGYNEQFF

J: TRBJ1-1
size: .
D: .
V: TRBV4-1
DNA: TGCGCCAGCAGCCATGGCAGGGCATTAGGTAGAAACACTGAAGCTTTCTTT
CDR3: CASSHGRALGRNTEAFF

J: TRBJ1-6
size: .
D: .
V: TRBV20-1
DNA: TGCAGTGCCGACGTCCAGGGGTCAAGGCCCCCCCACTTT
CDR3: CSADVQGSRPPHF

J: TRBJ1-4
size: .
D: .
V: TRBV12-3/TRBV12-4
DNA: TGTGCCAGCAGTTCTGGGGGAAAGTCGGATGAAAAACTGTTTTTT
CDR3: CASSSGGKSDEKLFF

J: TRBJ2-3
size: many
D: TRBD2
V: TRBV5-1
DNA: TGCGCCAGCAGACAACTAGCGACTAGCACAGATACGCAGTATTTT
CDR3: CASRQLATSTDTQYF

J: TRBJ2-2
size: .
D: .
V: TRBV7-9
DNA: TGTGCCAGCAGCTTATGGGGTTACACCGGGGAGCTGTTTTTT
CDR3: CASSLWGYTGELFF

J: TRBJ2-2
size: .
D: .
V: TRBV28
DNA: TGTGCCAGCAGTCCTACAGGGCTGGGCACCGGGGAGCTGTTTTTT
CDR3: CASSPTGLGTGELFF

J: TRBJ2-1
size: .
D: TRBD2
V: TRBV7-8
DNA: TGTGCCAGCAGCTTAGCGGACGGACTAGCGGGAGGGCCTGAGCAGTTCTTC
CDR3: CASSLADGLAGGPEQFF

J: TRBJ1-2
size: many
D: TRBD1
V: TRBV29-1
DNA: TGCAGCGTTGGATCCGGGGACAGGGGTTATGGCTACACCTTC
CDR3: CSVGSGDRGYGYTF

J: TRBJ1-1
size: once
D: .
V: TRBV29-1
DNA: TGCAGCGTTGCCTTCCGGGGAGGCGGCACTGAAACTTTCTTT
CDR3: CSVAFRGGGTETFF

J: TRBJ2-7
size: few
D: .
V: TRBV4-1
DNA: TGCGCCAGCAGTCAAAGGGGGAGCGGAGCGACCTACGAGCAGTACTTC
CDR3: CASSQRGSGATYEQYF

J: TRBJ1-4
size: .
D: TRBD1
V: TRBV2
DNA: TGTGCCAGCATGCACCGGGACAGGGGTAACGAAAAACTGTTTTTT
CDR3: CASMHRDRGNEKLFF

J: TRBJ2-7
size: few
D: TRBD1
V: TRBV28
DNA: TGTGCCAGCAGACCCGGGACAGACGGGTACGAGCAGTACTTC
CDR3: CASRPGTDGYEQYF

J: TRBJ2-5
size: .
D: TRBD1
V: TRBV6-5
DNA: TGTGCCAGCAGTTATAGGACCCAAACAGGGGGCGAGACCCAGTACTTC
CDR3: CASSYRTQTGGETQYF

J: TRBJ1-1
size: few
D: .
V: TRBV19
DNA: TGTGCCAGTAGTATCAGGTGGAACACTGAAGCTTTCTTT
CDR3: CASSIRWNTEAFF

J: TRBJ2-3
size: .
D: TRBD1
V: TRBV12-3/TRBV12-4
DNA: TGTGCCAGCATTCTGACAGGGGGAGCAGATGTGCAGTATTTT
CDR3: CASILTGGADVQYF

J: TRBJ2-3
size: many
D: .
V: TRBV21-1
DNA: TGTGCCAGCAGCGCCGGGACAGTCACAGATACGCAGTATTTT
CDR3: CASSAGTVTDTQYF

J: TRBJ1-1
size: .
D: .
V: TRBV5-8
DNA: TGTGCCAGCAGCCTCGGACTGGGGACTGAAGCTTTCTTT
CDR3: CASSLGLGTEAFF

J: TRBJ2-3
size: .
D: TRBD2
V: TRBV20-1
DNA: TGCAGTGCTAGATCTCCGGGGGGAAGCACAGATACGCAGTATTTT
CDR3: CSARSPGGSTDTQYF

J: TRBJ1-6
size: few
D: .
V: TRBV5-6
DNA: TGTGCCAGCAGCTCGACTCGGACGACCCATAATTCACCCCTCCACTTT
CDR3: CASSSTRTTHNSPLHF

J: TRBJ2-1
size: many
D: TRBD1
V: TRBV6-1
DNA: TGTGCCAGCAGTGCAGTACAGGGGAGATCCAATGAGCAGTTCTTC
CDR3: CASSAVQGRSNEQFF

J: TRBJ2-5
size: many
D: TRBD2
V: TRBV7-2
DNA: TGTGCCAGCAGCAATAGCGGGAGGGCCATAGGGGAGACCCAGTACTTC
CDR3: CASSNSGRAIGETQYF

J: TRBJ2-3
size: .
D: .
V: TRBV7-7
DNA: TGTGCCAGCAGCCGTAGCCGGACCACAGATACGCAGTATTTT
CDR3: CASSRSRTTDTQYF

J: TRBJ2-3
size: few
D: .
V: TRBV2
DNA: TGTGCCAGCACGGCTAGCTCGGGTACGCAGTATTTT
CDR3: CASTASSGTQYF

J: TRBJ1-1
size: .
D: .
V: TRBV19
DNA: TGTGCCAGTAGTACTCATAGACGGTTGAACACTGAAGCTTTCTTT
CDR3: CASSTHRRLNTEAFF

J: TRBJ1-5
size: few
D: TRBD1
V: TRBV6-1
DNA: TGTGCCAGCAGTGAAGCGGGAAAGGGGGCAGGTCAGCCCCAGCATTTT
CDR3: CASSEAGKGAGQPQHF

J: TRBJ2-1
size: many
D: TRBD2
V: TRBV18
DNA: TGTGCCAGCAGCCCGACTAGCGGCTCCTACAATGAGCAGTTCTTC
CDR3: CASSPTSGSYNEQFF

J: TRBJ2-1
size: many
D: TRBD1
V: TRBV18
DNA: TGTGCCAGCTTGCAGGACAGGGGCGATGAGCAGTTCTTC
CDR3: CASLQDRGDEQFF

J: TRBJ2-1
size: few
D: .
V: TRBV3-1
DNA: TGTGCCAGCAGCCAAGTTTGGTGGGAGCAGTTCTTC
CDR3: CASSQVWWEQFF

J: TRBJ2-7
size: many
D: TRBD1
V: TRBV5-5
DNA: TGTGCCAGCAGCTCGCCGTGGACAGGGCCCTACGAGCAGTACTTC
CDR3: CASSSPWTGPYEQYF

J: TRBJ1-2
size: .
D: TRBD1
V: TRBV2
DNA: TGTGCCAGCAGCTCAGGGGGGAAGTCGGATGGCTACACCTTC
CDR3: CASSSGGKSDGYTF

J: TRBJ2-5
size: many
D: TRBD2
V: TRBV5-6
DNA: TGTGCCAGCAGCTTGTCCGGACTAGGGGCGGAGACCCAGTACTTC
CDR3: CASSLSGLGAETQYF

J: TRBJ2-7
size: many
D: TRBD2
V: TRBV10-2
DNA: TGCGCCAGCAGTGAACTAGCGGGGTCCCTCGAGCAGTACTTC
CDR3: CASSELAGSLEQYF

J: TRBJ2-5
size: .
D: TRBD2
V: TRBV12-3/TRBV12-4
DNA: TGTGTCAGCAGTTTTCTAGCGGGGGGCCAAGAGACCCAGTACTTC
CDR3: CVSSFLAGGQETQYF

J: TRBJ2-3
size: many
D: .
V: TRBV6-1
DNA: TGTGCCAGCAGTGAAGGGGCAGCTTCCACAGATACGCAGTATTTT
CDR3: CASSEGAASTDTQYF

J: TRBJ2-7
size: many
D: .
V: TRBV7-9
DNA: TGTGCCAGCAGCTTGTCCCAAAGTTTCGTAAACTACGAGCAGTACTTC
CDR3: CASSLSQSFVNYEQYF

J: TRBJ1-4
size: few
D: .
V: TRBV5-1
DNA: TGCGCCAGCAGCTTGGGGCCTGCAACTAATGAAAAACTGTTTTTT
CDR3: CASSLGPATNEKLFF

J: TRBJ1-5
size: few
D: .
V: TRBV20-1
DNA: TGCAGTGCTAGAGATCCAGCAGGGGCGAAGCAGCCCCAGCATTTT
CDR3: CSARDPAGAKQPQHF

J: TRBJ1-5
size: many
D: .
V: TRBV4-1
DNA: TGCGCCAGCAGCCAAGAGAATGGCAATCAGCCCCAGCATTTT
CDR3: CASSQENGNQPQHF

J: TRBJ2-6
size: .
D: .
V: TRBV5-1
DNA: TGCGCCAGCAGCCCCTGGACCACGAACAGCCCTGGGGCCAACGTCCTGACTTTC
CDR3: CASSPWTTNSPGANVLTF

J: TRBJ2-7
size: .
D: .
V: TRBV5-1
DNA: TGCGCCAGCAGATCGTGCTACGAGCAGTACTTC
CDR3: CASRSCYEQYF

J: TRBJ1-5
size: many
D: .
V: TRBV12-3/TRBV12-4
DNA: TGTGCCAGCAGTTTTGCCCATAGCAATCAGCCCCAGCATTTT
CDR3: CASSFAHSNQPQHF

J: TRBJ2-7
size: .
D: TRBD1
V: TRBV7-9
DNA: TGTGCCAGCAGCTTCGACAGGGGGAGGTACGAGCAGTACTTC
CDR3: CASSFDRGRYEQYF

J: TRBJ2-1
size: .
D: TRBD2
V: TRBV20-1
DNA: TGCAGTGCAACCGGGACTACTTCCTACAATGAGCAGTTCTTC
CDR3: CSATGTTSYNEQFF

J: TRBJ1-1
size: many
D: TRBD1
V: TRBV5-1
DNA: TGCGCCAGCAGCTTGGAAATGGGACAGAGCACTGAAGCTTTCTTT
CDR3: CASSLEMGQSTEAFF

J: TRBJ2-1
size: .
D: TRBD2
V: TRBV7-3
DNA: TGTGCCAGCAGCTTACGGGACGGGGGGGGGAATGAGCAGTTCTTC
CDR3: CASSLRDGGGNEQFF

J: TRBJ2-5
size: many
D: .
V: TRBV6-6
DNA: TGTGCCAGCAGTTACTCGAGGCAGGCACAAGAGACCCAGTACTTC
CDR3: CASSYSRQAQETQYF

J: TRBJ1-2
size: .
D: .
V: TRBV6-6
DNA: TGTGCCAGCAGTCCAAGGGCCAGAGTCTACACCTTC
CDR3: CASSPRARVYTF

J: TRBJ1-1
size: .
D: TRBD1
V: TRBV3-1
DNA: TGTGCCAGCAGCCTGACAGGGGAGAACACTGAAGCTTTCTTT
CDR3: CASSLTGENTEAFF